This T cell receptor (beta chain) was profiled in a study of T cells in Graves' hyperthyroidism and ophthalmopathy (dated by TCRdb to 2018 to 2020). At the level of the whole study: Peripheral blood samples were taken at initial diagnosis, before any treatment was given. To identify TCR V-J signatures that set the groups apart, the researchers used a discovery cohort of 100 patients, made up of under 50 with Graves' ophthalmopathy and about 60 with stable Graves' hyperthyroidism. An independent validation cohort of about 20 hyperthyroidism patients and 17 patients who later progressed to ophthalmopathy tested prospective prediction of ophthalmopathy. The 75 to 100 discovery patients were randomly split 7:3 into training and test sets. The study also compared thyroid tissue and blood T-cell repertoires from five or six Graves' hyperthyroidism patients. Once sampling was done, hyperthyroidism patients were given methimazole at a starting dose of 30 mg daily, whereas ophthalmopathy patients were given high-dose intravenous methylprednisolone. The paper describes TCR Vbeta CDR3 sequencing of 135 peripheral blood samples, made up of about 40 ophthalmopathy patients, around 78 hyperthyroidism patients and some 17 progressor patients.

Ophthalmopathy patients had moderately to severely active disease, with a Clinical Activity Score of 3 or more, a NOSPECS grade of 4 or more, and a disease duration of less than 3 months. Patients with uncontrolled infections, other autoimmune diseases, pregnancy or lactation were excluded. Diagnoses were established on the basis of clinical symptoms, serum thyroxine and TRAb, thyroid ultrasound, and orbital computed tomography. Ficoll-Paque density gradient centrifugation was used to isolate PBMCs from about 9 ml of fresh peripheral blood. Total RNA was extracted using Trizol reagent, and RNA quality was assessed on an Agilent 2100 Bioanalyzer. This clonotype occurred many times. What antigen it recognizes has not been identified. One base away there is no much larger clone; base qualities are not given. The TCR beta CDR3 regions were amplified from the RNA transcripts. The TCR CDR3 was subjected to a first round of RT-PCR using the HTBI primer set and the Qiagen OneStep RT-PCR kit. Libraries were constructed in a second round of multiplex PCR, after which size selection and purification were carried out. The libraries were sequenced on an Illumina HiSeq2000 using paired-end 100 bp reads. The authors' analysis ran thus. Raw data were processed with SOAPnuke, discarding reads with adapters, uncalled bases, mean Phred below 15, or no exact constant-primer or identifier match. High-quality paired reads were merged with COPE v1.2.5, and unique nucleotide sequences were defined as clonotypes. Clonotypes were aligned to IMGT TRBV, TRBD and TRBJ reference segments using MiTCR v1.1. The analysis included only V-J combinations with a frequency above 0.0001, which together covered roughly 99% of the repertoires. A TCS score was defined as the ratio of F50 (clonal expansion) to E x V (chaos), with BLOSUM62-based TCRdist applied between CDR3 peptides within each V-J. Welch's t-statistics and random forest reduced several hundred V-J features to 10 to 15, which were used in a naive Bayes classifier (R e1071). The similarity between thyroid and blood repertoires was quantified using the Morisita-Horn index. Clones were called with MiXCR by TCRdb after fastp trimmed the public reads at Q25, and only in-frame beta chains were retained. Each CDR3 protein gets just one entry, which takes the most common genes and DNA from the rows behind it. V and J calls and clone size were set by TCRdb, not the authors. Across this sample there are approximately 600,000 distinct CDR3 sequences, with under 15% seen only once. The ten biggest clones cover around 4.1% of the sample.

General study outcomes and caveats: Most expanded thyroid clonotypes (frequency above 0.001) were also detected in blood, a finding suggesting that blood repertoires may reflect thyroid immune responses. In validation, progression to ophthalmopathy was predicted by the model with 70.59% sensitivity and 72.22% specificity, a median of about 6.4 months before onset. Sample size was not statistically predetermined, and investigators were not blinded to group allocation. A model built on a 13 V-J signature distinguished ophthalmopathy from stable hyperthyroidism, reaching 87.88% sensitivity and about 81% specificity in cross-validation and 80%/75% in testing.

Including the terminal cysteine and phenylalanine, the CDR3 comprises 17 residues. This entry keeps only the CDR3 DNA: 51 bases, framed from base 1. Cut back by 9 bases and 4 bases, the V and J ends lie 28 bases apart. The germline V gene encodes CDR1 LNHDA and CDR2 SQIVND (reference sequence). This receptor was taken from a woman aged 40 to 50 with Graves' ophthalmopathy. Sequenced input: blood. The sequence links TRBV19 to TRBJ2-7, and the D gene may be TRBD1, 7 bases matching. This receptor has the CDR3 CASSSQAARGVSYEQYF. Read as DNA, the sequence is TGTGCCAGCTCTTCCCAGGCGGCCAGGGGGGTATCATACGAGCAGTACTTC.